The 10 T cell receptor beta chains in this list originate from one sample, sequenced in a study of blood T cell repertoires in COVID-19. Only in-frame clones appear in the TCRdb table, and some are missing; sequencing was by immunoSEQ multiplex PCR. The table lists a few hundred thousand clones, about 90% of them singletons. Sequencing input: PBMCs or T cells enriched from blood (not recorded which). Every receptor here comes from a woman in her forties or fifties in a cohort exposed to, infected with or recovered from COVID-19 (not recorded which).

The chain employs TRBV7-3 and TRBJ1-2, with D unclear. Germline-derived CDR1 and CDR2 are SGHTA and FQGTGA. The CDR3 covers 16 residues. V was pared by 2 bases and J by 0 bases, with 13 bases between. CDR3 residues: CASSLLMRASNYGYTF. CDR3 in DNA: TGTGCCAGCAGCTTATTGATGAGGGCCTCTAACTATGGCTACACCTTC.

The chain combines TRBV11-2 with TRBJ2-5; 9 bases map to TRBD2. V dropped 0 bases and J dropped 3; count of bases not matched to a gene: 14. Germline V gene lookup returns CDR1 SGHAT and CDR2 FQNNGV. This CDR3 comprises 19 residues. Written as DNA, the CDR3 is TGTGCCAGCAGCTTAGATGAGAGCGGGGGGAGAGCCATCGAAGAGACCCAGTACTTC. As protein: CASSLDESGGRAIEETQYF.

The rearrangement uses TRBV19 and TRBJ1-2; 7 positions match TRBD1. V dropped 2 bases and J dropped 2; count of bases not matched to a gene: 2. Per the germline V gene, CDR1 is LNHDA and CDR2 is SQIVND (reference sequence). This CDR3 spans 14 amino acids. The CDR3, as DNA: TGTGCCAGTAGTATAACACAGGGGAACTATGGCTACACCTTC. Protein sequence: CASSITQGNYGYTF.

Written as DNA, the CDR3 is TGTGCCAGCAGACCAGGGGTAGAAAATGGCTACACCTTC. Translation: CASRPGVENGYTF. The rearrangement joins TRBV6-5 to TRBJ1-2; TRBD1 might be the D (6 bases). CDR3 length equals 13 residues. Germline loops: CDR1 MNHEY, CDR2 SVGAGI. V lost 6 bases and J 6 bases, leaving 14 bases between the germline ends.

This sequence joins TRBV7-2 and TRBJ1-6; 9 bases fit TRBD1. This CDR3 has 15 residues. Germline CDR1 and CDR2: SGHTA and FQGNSA. J gave up 8 bases and V 5 bases, and 7 bases lay outside the gene matches. CDR3 amino acids: CASSIQGTGYSPLHF. The DNA of the CDR3 is TGTGCCAGCAGCATTCAGGGGACAGGGTATTCACCCCTCCACTTT.

The chain carries TRBV30 and TRBJ1-5, with 9 bases aligning to TRBD1. Germline V gene data show CDR1 as GTSNPN and CDR2 as SVGIG (reference sequence). J gave up 6 bases and V 3 bases, and 9 bases lay outside the gene matches. CDR3 length: 15 residues. The DNA for the CDR3 is TGTGCCTGGAGGGATACAGGGGGCTCGGGTCAGCCCCAGCATTTT. Protein sequence: CAWRDTGGSGQPQHF. Looking up the rest from reference TRBV30 and TRBJ1-5 gives the full variable domain: SQTIHQWPATLVQPVGSPLSLECTVEGTSNPNLYWYRQAAGRGLQLLFYSVGIGQISSEVPQNLSASRPQDRQFILSSKKLLLSDSGFYLCAWRDTGGSGQPQHFGDGTRLSIL.

This chain joins TRBV5-1 and TRBJ1-6; D gene ambiguous. V was shortened by 0 bases and J by 4 bases, with 11 bases between the two germline ends. The CDR3 spans 16 residues. Per the germline V gene, CDR1 is SGHRS and CDR2 is YFSETQ. The CDR3 bases are TGCGCCAGCAGCTTGGGCGGGCAGCGATATAATTCACCCCTCCACTTT. Encoded protein: CASSLGGQRYNSPLHF. Using reference TRBV5-1 and TRBJ1-6 for the parts outside the CDR3, the full variable domain is KAGVTQTPRYLIKTRGQQVTLSCSPISGHRSVSWYQQTPGQGLQFLFEYFSETQRNKGNFPGRFSGRQFSNSRSEMNVSTLELGDSALYLCASSLGGQRYNSPLHFGNGTRLTVT.

The count of this clone is one. V gene TRBV6-4 combines with J gene TRBJ2-3, with 9 bases that match TRBD1. The CDR3 is made up of 14 amino acids. CDR1 is MRHNA and CDR2 is SNTAGT in the germline V gene. After removal of 6 bases from V and 4 bases from J, the junction contained 5 bases not matched to a gene. Here the CDR3 DNA reads TGTGCCAGCAGCCGGGACAGGGAGGCAGATACGCAGTATTTT. Its translation is CASSRDREADTQYF.

The J gene is TRBJ1-1, the V gene TRBV4-2, with 12 bases aligning to TRBD1. CDR1 and CDR2 (germline): LGHNA, YNFKEQ. With V trimmed by 1 base and J by 4 bases, 13 bases remained unmatched. The CDR3 totals 19 residues. CDR3 in amino acids: CASSQARGTGGASGTEAFF. In DNA, the CDR3 is TGTGCCAGCAGCCAAGCCCGTGGGACAGGGGGCGCTTCGGGCACTGAAGCTTTCTTT.

This chain connects TRBV28 to TRBJ2-7; D may be TRBD1 (6 bases). The CDR3 is 14 amino acids. The ends were cut back, 1 base at V and 7 bases at J, with 14 bases in the middle. Germline lookup yields CDR1 MDHEN and CDR2 SYDVKM. CDR3 nucleotide sequence: TGTGCCAGCAGTTTATTTAGCAGGGGTGGGGAGCAGTACTTC. Its protein product is CASSLFSRGGEQYF.